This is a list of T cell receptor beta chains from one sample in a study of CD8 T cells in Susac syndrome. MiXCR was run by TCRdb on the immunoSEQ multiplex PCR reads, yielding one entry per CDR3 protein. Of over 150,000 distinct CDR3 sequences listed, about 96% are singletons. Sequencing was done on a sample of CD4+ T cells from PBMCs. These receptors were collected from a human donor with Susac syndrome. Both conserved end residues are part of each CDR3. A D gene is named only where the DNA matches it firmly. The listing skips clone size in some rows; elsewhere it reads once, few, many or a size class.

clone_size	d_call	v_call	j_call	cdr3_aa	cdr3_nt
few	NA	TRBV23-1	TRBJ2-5	CASSHQQGSVRETQYF	TGCGCCAGCAGTCATCAGCAGGGGTCGGTCCGTGAGACCCAGTATTTC
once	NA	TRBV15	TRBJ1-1	CATSTRGTEAFF	TGTGCCACCAGCACGAGGGGGACTGAAGCTTTCTTT
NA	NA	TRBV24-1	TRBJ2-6	CATSDWGAGANVLTF	TGTGCCACCAGTGATTGGGGGGCTGGGGCCAACGTCCTGACTTTC
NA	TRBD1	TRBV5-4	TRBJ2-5	CASSRGQGAVETQYF	TGTGCCAGCAGCAGGGGACAGGGGGCCGTTGAGACCCAGTACTTC
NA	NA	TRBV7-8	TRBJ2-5	CASSRHKETQYF	TGTGCCAGCAGCAGACACAAAGAGACCCAGTACTTC
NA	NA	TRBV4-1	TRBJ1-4	CASSQEPHRETEKLFF	TGCGCCAGCAGCCAAGAACCCCACAGGGAGACTGAAAAACTGTTTTTT
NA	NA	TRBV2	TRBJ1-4	CASSERGGRTNEKLFF	TGTGCCAGCAGTGAGAGGGGGGGGCGGACTAATGAAAAACTGTTTTTT
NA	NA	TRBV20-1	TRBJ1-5	CSARVGGSQPQHF	TGCAGTGCTAGGGTAGGGGGAAGTCAGCCCCAGCATTTT
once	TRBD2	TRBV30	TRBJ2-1	CAWSHSGRGDNEQFF	TGTGCCTGGAGCCATAGCGGGAGGGGAGACAATGAGCAGTTCTTC
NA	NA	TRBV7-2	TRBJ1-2	CASSSTVNQFYGYTF	TGTGCCAGCAGCTCTACAGTGAATCAATTCTATGGCTACACCTTC
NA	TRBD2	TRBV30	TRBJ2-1	CAWSGLAGSGNEQFF	TGTGCCTGGAGTGGACTAGCGGGATCTGGAAATGAGCAGTTCTTC
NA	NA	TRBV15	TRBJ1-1	CATSRGLNAGEAFF	TGTGCCACCAGCAGAGGACTTAACGCGGGTGAAGCTTTCTTT
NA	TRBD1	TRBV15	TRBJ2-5	CATSRDQPGGGETQYF	TGTGCCACCAGCAGAGATCAACCAGGGGGCGGTGAGACCCAGTACTTC
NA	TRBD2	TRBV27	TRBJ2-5	CASSLKGLAETQYF	TGTGCCAGCAGTTTGAAAGGACTAGCGGAGACCCAGTACTTC
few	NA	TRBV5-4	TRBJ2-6	CASSFDMSGANVLTF	TGTGCCAGCAGCTTCGACATGTCTGGGGCCAACGTCCTGACTTTC
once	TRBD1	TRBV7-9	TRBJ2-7	CASSLASDRGEQYF	TGTGCCAGCAGCTTAGCCTCGGACAGGGGCGAGCAGTACTTC
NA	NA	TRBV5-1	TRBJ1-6	CASSFGGNSPLHF	TGCGCCAGCAGCTTTGGGGGTAATTCACCCCTCCACTTT
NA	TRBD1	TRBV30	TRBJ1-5	CAWSGETGVYQPQHF	TGTGCCTGGAGTGGCGAGACAGGGGTCTACCAGCCCCAGCATTTT
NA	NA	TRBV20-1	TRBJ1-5	CSASPGHGGSSNQPQHF	TGCAGTGCTAGCCCGGGACATGGGGGCAGTAGCAATCAGCCCCAGCATTTT
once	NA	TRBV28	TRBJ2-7	CASGNTYEQYF	TGTGCCAGCGGGAATACCTACGAGCAGTACTTC
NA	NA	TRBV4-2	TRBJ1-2	CASSPRWETNYGYTF	TGTGCCAGCAGCCCCCGGTGGGAGACTAACTATGGCTACACCTTC
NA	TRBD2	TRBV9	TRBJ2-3	CASSVDPSGGVQVTQYF	TGTGCCAGCAGCGTAGACCCCAGCGGGGGTGTTCAAGTTACGCAGTATTTT
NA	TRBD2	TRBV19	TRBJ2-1	CASSIASGRVEQFF	TGTGCCAGTAGTATAGCCAGCGGGAGGGTTGAGCAGTTCTTC
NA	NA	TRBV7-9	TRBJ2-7	CASSLDPVNSYEQYF	TGTGCCAGCAGCTTAGACCCGGTGAATTCCTACGAGCAGTACTTC
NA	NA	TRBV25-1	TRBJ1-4	CASSEWGKGSEKLFF	TGTGCCAGCAGTGAATGGGGCAAAGGGAGTGAAAAACTGTTTTTT
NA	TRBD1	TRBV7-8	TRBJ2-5	CASRTGSEWTQYF	TGTGCCAGCCGGACAGGGAGTGAGTGGACCCAGTACTTC
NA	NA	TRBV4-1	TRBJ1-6	CASSQARANSPLHF	TGCGCCAGCAGCCAAGCCAGGGCGAATTCACCCCTCCACTTT
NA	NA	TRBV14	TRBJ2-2	CASSHLNTGELFF	TGTGCCAGCAGCCATTTGAACACCGGGGAGCTGTTTTTT
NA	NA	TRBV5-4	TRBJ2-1	CASSQVTNEQFF	TGTGCCAGCAGCCAAGTCACCAATGAGCAGTTCTTC
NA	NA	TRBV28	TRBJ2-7	CASSSGGSRSYEQYF	TGTGCCAGCAGCTCGGGGGGCAGTCGCTCCTACGAGCAGTACTTC
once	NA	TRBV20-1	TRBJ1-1	CSARVVRADTEAFF	TGCAGTGCTAGAGTCGTGAGAGCGGACACTGAAGCTTTCTTT
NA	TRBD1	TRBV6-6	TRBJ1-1	CASSMQGAGTEAFF	TGTGCCAGCAGTATGCAGGGGGCTGGAACTGAAGCTTTCTTT
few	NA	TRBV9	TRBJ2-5	CASSVAAGLQETQYF	TGTGCCAGCAGCGTAGCCGCGGGACTCCAAGAGACCCAGTACTTC
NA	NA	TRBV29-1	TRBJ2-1	CSVDGQLSNEQFF	TGCAGCGTTGATGGGCAGCTGTCCAATGAGCAGTTCTTC
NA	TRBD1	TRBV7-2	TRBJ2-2	CASSTRQGGTGELFF	TGTGCCAGCAGCACTCGACAGGGTGGTACCGGGGAGCTGTTTTTT
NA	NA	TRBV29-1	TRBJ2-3	CSVASSPQDTDTQYF	TGCAGCGTCGCTTCTTCACCCCAGGACACAGATACGCAGTATTTT
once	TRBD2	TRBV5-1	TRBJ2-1	CASSLTLAGGLNEQFF	TGCGCCAGCAGCTTGACACTAGCGGGGGGACTCAATGAGCAGTTCTTC
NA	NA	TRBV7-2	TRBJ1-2	CASSLGAGVRTF	TGTGCCAGCAGCTTAGGTGCTGGGGTGAGGACCTTC
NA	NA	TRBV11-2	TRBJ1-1	CASSLTRDMAFF	TGTGCCAGCAGCCTAACCAGGGACATGGCTTTCTTT
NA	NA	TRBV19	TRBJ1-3	CASKSGSESGNTIYF	TGTGCCAGTAAGTCCGGGTCGGAGTCTGGAAACACCATATATTTT
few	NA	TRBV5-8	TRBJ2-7	CASSPPSGAYEQYF	TGTGCCAGCAGCCCCCCATCTGGGGCGTACGAGCAGTACTTC
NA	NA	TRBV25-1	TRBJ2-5	CASSESAARGLGGVQYF	TGTGCCAGCAGTGAATCAGCAGCGAGGGGGTTGGGTGGGGTCCAGTACTTC
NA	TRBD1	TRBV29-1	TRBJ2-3	CSVAGTGSGTDTQYF	TGCAGCGTTGCCGGGACAGGGAGTGGGACAGATACGCAGTATTTT
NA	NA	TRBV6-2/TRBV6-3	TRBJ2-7	CASSRDGNYEQYF	TGTGCCAGCAGCCGCGACGGGAACTACGAGCAGTACTTC
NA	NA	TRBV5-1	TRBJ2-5	CASSDSETQYF	TGCGCCAGCAGTGACTCGGAGACCCAGTACTTC
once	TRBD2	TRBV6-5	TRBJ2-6	CASSYRDPGGGANVLTF	TGTGCCAGCAGTTACCGGGACCCGGGAGGTGGGGCCAACGTCCTGACTTTC
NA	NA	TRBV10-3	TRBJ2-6	CAISESTRPSGANVLTF	TGTGCCATCAGTGAGTCGACAAGACCCTCTGGGGCCAACGTCCTGACTTTC
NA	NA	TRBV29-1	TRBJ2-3	CSVRGGHGTDTQYF	TGCAGCGTAAGGGGGGGGCATGGTACAGATACGCAGTATTTT
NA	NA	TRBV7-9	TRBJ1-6	CASSARSHGTVYNSPLHF	TGTGCCAGCAGCGCGAGAAGTCACGGGACGGTCTATAATTCACCCCTCCACTTT
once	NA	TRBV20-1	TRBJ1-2	CSAVTVSERRDKNYGYTF	TGCAGTGCCGTCACCGTATCCGAGCGGCGGGACAAGAACTATGGCTACACCTTC
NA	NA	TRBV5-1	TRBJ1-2	CASSSMSAGYGYTF	TGCGCCAGCAGCTCGATGTCCGCAGGGTATGGCTACACCTTC
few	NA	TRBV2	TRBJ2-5	CASSLPPGETQYF	TGTGCCAGCAGTCTCCCCCCCGGGGAGACCCAGTACTTC
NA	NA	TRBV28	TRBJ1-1	CASSPPGGDAFF	TGTGCCAGCAGTCCTCCCGGGGGGGACGCTTTCTTT
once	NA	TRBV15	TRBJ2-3	CATSRGEGSQYF	TGTGCCACCAGCAGGGGGGAAGGGTCGCAGTATTTT
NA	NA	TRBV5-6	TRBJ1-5	CASSSRDNYQPQHF	TGTGCCAGCAGCTCCCGGGACAACTATCAGCCCCAGCATTTT
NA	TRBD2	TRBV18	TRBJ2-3	CASSPRSGENTQYF	TGTGCCAGCTCACCACGTAGCGGGGAGAATACGCAGTATTTT
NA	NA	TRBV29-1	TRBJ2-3	CSVEGTQGTDTQYF	TGCAGCGTTGAAGGCACACAGGGCACAGATACGCAGTATTTT